What follows is one T cell receptor (beta chain) and its context. Its antigen is undetermined. This record comes from a study of vaccination and CD4 T cells after COVID-19. This CDR3 comprises 14 residues. Trimming took 3 bases from V and 4 from J, leaving 15 bases between them. The V gene's germline CDR1 is DFQATT and CDR2 SNEGSKA (reference sequence). Oncomine TCR Beta short-read sequencing was applied to DNA from cultured CD4+ T cells. TCRdb ran MiXCR on the PCR reads and lists one entry per CDR3 protein. This sample has 10,000 to 15,000 distinct CDR3 sequences; over 70% occur once, and the top ten carry 11%. The treatment was: approximately 9-day PBMC culture with coronavirus spike peptide pools or control peptides (ViraFEST assay). T cells were expanded with peptide pools, and expanded clonotypes were identified by TCR sequencing.

Sample: CD4+ T cells from blood, cultured in vitro. This chain uses TRBV20-1 with TRBJ1-2, with D unresolved. This sequence originates from a human donor who had recovered from COVID-19. The CDR3 DNA is TGCAGTGCTAGGACCCGTGAGGTCTCCTATGGCTACACCTTC. As protein: CSARTREVSYGYTF.